One and the same sample provided the 27 T cell receptor beta chains below, sequenced in a study of T cells expressing NK-cell markers. TCRdb reanalyzed the 5' RACE reads and collapses them to one entry per CDR3 protein, without DNA. The ten most abundant clones cover about 60% of a sample with some 16,000 distinct CDR3 sequences. The material sequenced was blood T cells: a sorted CD56 or NKG2C T cell subset, CD4+ or CD8+ T cells, or bulk PBMC T cells (not recorded which). The receptor set was obtained from a man between 18 and 69 years old in good health.

The chain carries TRBV27 and TRBJ1-1. CDR1 and CDR2 (germline): MNHEY, SMNVEV (reference sequence). CDR3 length: 15 amino acids. Here the CDR3 reads CASIKVLQRGTEAFF.

The rearrangement uses TRBV29-1 and TRBJ2-3; the D call of TRBD1 rests on TCRdb alone, since no DNA is present to check it. Germline V gene sequence: CDR1 SQVTM, CDR2 ANQGSEA. CDR3 length: 15 amino acids. The CDR3 is CSVAGSGGQADTQYF.

The V call is TRBV20-1, the J call TRBJ1-1. In germline, CDR1 is DFQATT, CDR2 SNEGSKA (reference sequence). The length of the CDR3 is 14 residues. The chain's CDR3 is CSARDRVVNTEAFF.

The chain has TRBV11-2 and TRBJ2-3; lacking DNA, the TRBD2 call made by TCRdb goes unchecked. This CDR3 region has 18 residues. Germline V gives CDR1 SGHAT, CDR2 FQNNGV. CDR3 protein: CASSSPREGWGYTDTQYF. The full variable domain, with the rest looked up from reference TRBV11-2 and TRBJ2-3, is EAGVAQSPRYKIIEKRQSVAFWCNPISGHATLYWYQQILGQGPKLLIQFQNNGVVDDSQLPKDRFSAERLKGVDSTLKIQPAKLEDSAVYLCASSSPREGWGYTDTQYFGPGTRLTVL.

The V gene is TRBV20-1, the J gene TRBJ2-1; checking the TCRdb D call of TRBD2 is not possible without DNA. Germline loops: CDR1 DFQATT, CDR2 SNEGSKA (reference sequence). The CDR3 length is 15 residues. The chain's CDR3 is CSARSVTSGNNEQFF.

This CDR3 is CASSSGASNEQFF. The chain joins TRBV12-3 or TRBV12-4 to TRBJ2-1; the D call from TCRdb, TRBD2, cannot be confirmed without DNA. This CDR3 region has 13 residues.

This chain joins TRBV20-1 and TRBJ1-1; the D call from TCRdb, TRBD1, cannot be confirmed without DNA. This CDR3 has 11 residues. Germline V gene lookup returns CDR1 DFQATT and CDR2 SNEGSKA (reference sequence). The CDR3 sequence is CSARPGTEAFF.

The J gene is TRBJ2-1, the V gene TRBV7-3; absent DNA, TCRdb's TRBD2 call cannot be checked. Germline CDR1 reads SGHTA; CDR2 reads FQGTGA. The CDR3 is made up of 16 amino acids. CDR3 protein: CASSLMGALAGNEQFF.

V gene TRBV7-2 combines with J gene TRBJ2-3; TCRdb proposes TRBD1, but this gene call is untestable without DNA. Germline CDR1 and CDR2: SGHTA and FQGNSA. CDR3 size: 12 residues. CDR3 loop: CASSPGTDTQYF. Based on the CDR3 plus reference TRBV7-2 and TRBJ2-3, the full variable domain is GAGVSQSPSNKVTEKGKDVELRCDPISGHTALYWYRQSLGQGLEFLIYFQGNSAPDKSGLPSDRFSAERTGGSVSTLTIQRTQQEDSAVYLCASSPGTDTQYFGPGTRLTVL.

The chain uses TRBV7-2 and TRBJ2-7; TCRdb lists TRBD2, though no DNA is available to test this call. CDR3 length: 15 residues. Germline values: CDR1 SGHTA, CDR2 FQGNSA. Here the CDR3 reads CASSLQTARAYEQYF.

The CDR3 reads CSARVMRLAGDDEQFF. This chain uses TRBV20-1 with TRBJ2-1; TCRdb names TRBD2, which stays unverified in the absence of DNA. CDR3 length: 16 residues. The germline CDR1 and CDR2 sequences are DFQATT and SNEGSKA (reference sequence).

The chain uses TRBV5-5 and TRBJ1-2; TCRdb proposes TRBD1, but this gene call is untestable without DNA. CDR3 length: 13 amino acids. CDR1 and CDR2 from the germline V gene are SGHKS and YYEKEE (reference sequence). CDR3 amino acids: CASSFSGDYGYTF.

The rearrangement uses TRBV5-5 and TRBJ2-1; with no DNA, the TCRdb D assignment of TRBD2 cannot be verified. From germline, CDR1 is SGHKS and CDR2 YYEKEE (reference sequence). This CDR3 is built from 15 residues. CDR3 loop: CASSLLAGVGNEQFF.

The gene calls are TRBV28 and TRBJ2-5; TCRdb's assignment of TRBD2 cannot be checked, as there is no DNA. This CDR3 spans 15 amino acids. Germline CDR1 MDHEN, CDR2 SYDVKM. The CDR3 protein is CAGSTGQTGIETQYF.

The chain uses TRBV29-1 and TRBJ2-5; TCRdb's D call, TRBD2, is unchecked because there is no DNA. Per germline, CDR1 SQVTM and CDR2 ANQGSEA. This CDR3 region has 14 residues. CDR3 region: CSVDPSGNGETQYF.

The chain uses TRBV12-3 or TRBV12-4 and TRBJ1-1. CDR3 length equals 16 residues. The CDR3 loop is CASSFRQGLRLTEAFF.

The rearrangement links TRBV5-1 to TRBJ2-7; TCRdb names TRBD2, which stays unverified in the absence of DNA. Germline loops: CDR1 SGHRS, CDR2 YFSETQ. The CDR3 runs to 14 residues. The CDR3 is CASSLTSGSYEQYF.

V gene TRBV12-3 or TRBV12-4 combines with J gene TRBJ1-2; the TRBD1 assignment by TCRdb is unverifiable without DNA. The CDR3 spans 14 residues. CDR3 sequence: CASSSRRGNYGYTF.

V and J are TRBV7-2 and TRBJ1-1; absent DNA, TCRdb's TRBD1 call cannot be checked. CDR3 size: 14 residues. The germline V gene encodes CDR1 SGHTA and CDR2 FQGNSA. This CDR3 is CASSPGGVVTEAFF.

The V and J genes are TRBV21-1 and TRBJ2-1; TCRdb returns TRBD1, unconfirmable since there is no DNA. TRBV21-1 is tagged as a pseudogene. The CDR3 is made up of 17 amino acids. CDR3 protein: CASSKSPQGRSYNEQFF.

The CDR3 here is CASSLRSGGAGANVLTF. V gene TRBV5-1 combines with J gene TRBJ2-6; TCRdb's assignment of TRBD2 cannot be checked, as there is no DNA. This CDR3 is 17 amino acids long. The V gene's germline CDR1 is SGHRS and CDR2 YFSETQ.

The rearrangement links TRBV29-1 to TRBJ2-7; TCRdb names TRBD2, which stays unverified in the absence of DNA. The CDR3 has 17 residues. Per germline, CDR1 SQVTM and CDR2 ANQGSEA. CDR3 protein: CSGPKAGLGLTPYEQYF.

CDR3 sequence: CASSQVRETQYF. The chain has TRBV3-1 and TRBJ2-5. CDR1 is LGHDT, CDR2 YNNKEL, per germline (reference sequence). The length of the CDR3 is 12 residues.

This chain connects TRBV12-3 or TRBV12-4 to TRBJ2-1; no DNA is available, so the TRBD1 call from TCRdb remains unchecked. The CDR3 covers 14 residues. This CDR3 reads CASSISGGFNEQFF.

The gene calls are TRBV25-1 and TRBJ2-5; TCRdb gives TRBD1 as the D gene, but with no DNA this cannot be confirmed. Germline V CDR1 and CDR2: MGHDK, SYGVNS. CDR3 length: 17 residues. The CDR3 here is CASSESIGQGLKQTQYF.

The chain joins TRBV27 to TRBJ2-2; TCRdb reports TRBD1, a call that lacks DNA to check it against. The CDR3 length is 16 residues. Germline loops: CDR1 MNHEY, CDR2 SMNVEV (reference sequence). The CDR3 reads CASSYKRDREPGELFF.

This rearrangement joins TRBV5-1 to TRBJ2-7; the TRBD1 assignment by TCRdb is unverifiable without DNA. The V gene's germline CDR1 is SGHRS and CDR2 YFSETQ. The CDR3 contains 15 residues. CDR3 amino acids: CASSLDRGLAYEQYF.